This T cell receptor beta chain was sequenced in a study of T cells in Graves' hyperthyroidism and ophthalmopathy. Study results and limitations: Ophthalmopathy could be told apart from stable hyperthyroidism with a 13 V-J model. The model identified upcoming ophthalmopathy a median approximately six months ahead of onset.

Notes on this clonotype: Its antigen is not known.

V was clipped by 6 bases and J by 7 bases, with 16 bases between them. The CDR3 totals 13 residues. Looked up from germline, CDR1 is ENHRY and CDR2 is SYGVKD. Amplification of TCR beta CDR3 regions was performed using RNA transcripts as template. Initially, a first-round RT-PCR of the TCR CDR3 employed the HTBI primer set. TCRdb independently ran MiXCR on the multiplex PCR reads; one entry per CDR3 protein. The sample shows hundreds of thousands of distinct CDR3 sequences, roughly 45% of them seen only once. Thyroid ultrasound, orbital computed tomography, clinical symptoms, and serum thyroxine and TRAb underpinned diagnoses.

The specimen sequenced was peripheral blood or thyroid tissue (not recorded which). The receptor's source is an adult man with Graves' disease, either hyperthyroidism or ophthalmopathy (not recorded which). This rearrangement joins TRBV10-3 to TRBJ2-7; either TRBD1 or TRBD2 may supply D (5 bases each). The CDR3 region is CAIRDNGTKEQYF. CDR3 bases: TGTGCCATCAGAGATAACGGGACCAAAGAGCAGTACTTC.